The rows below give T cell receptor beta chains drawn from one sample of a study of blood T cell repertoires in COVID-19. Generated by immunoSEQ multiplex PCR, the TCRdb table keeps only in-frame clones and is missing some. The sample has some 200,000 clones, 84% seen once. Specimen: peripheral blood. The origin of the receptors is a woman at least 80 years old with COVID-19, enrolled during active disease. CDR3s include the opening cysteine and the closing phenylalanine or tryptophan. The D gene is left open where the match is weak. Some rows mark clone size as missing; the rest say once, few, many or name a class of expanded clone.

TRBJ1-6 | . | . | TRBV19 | CASIPVSPLHF | TGTGCCAGTATTCCCGTTTCACCCCTCCACTTT
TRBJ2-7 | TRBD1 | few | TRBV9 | CASSVGTGAYYEQYF | TGTGCCAGCAGCGTAGGTACAGGGGCATACTACGAGCAGTACTTC
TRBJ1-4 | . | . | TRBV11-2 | CASSTGLFEKLFF | TGTGCCAGCAGTACAGGGTTATTCGAAAAACTGTTTTTT
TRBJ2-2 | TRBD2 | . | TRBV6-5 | CASYPGRVNTGELFF | TGTGCCAGCTATCCCGGGAGGGTTAACACCGGGGAGCTGTTTTTT
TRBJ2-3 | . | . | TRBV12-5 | CASGLGHSTDTQYF | TGTGCTAGTGGTCTAGGACATTCCACAGATACGCAGTATTTT
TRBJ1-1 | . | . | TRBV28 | CASSPHRVRTEAFF | TGTGCCAGCAGTCCACACAGGGTCCGAACTGAAGCTTTCTTT
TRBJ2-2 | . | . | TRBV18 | CASSKLSGELFF | TGTGCCAGCTCAAAGCTTTCCGGGGAGCTGTTTTTT
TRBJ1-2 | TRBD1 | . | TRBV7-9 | CASSPRQGGYGYTF | TGTGCCAGCAGCCCGAGACAGGGTGGTTATGGCTACACCTTC
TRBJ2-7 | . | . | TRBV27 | CASSPRAHYEQYF | TGTGCCAGCAGTCCCAGGGCCCACTACGAGCAGTACTTC
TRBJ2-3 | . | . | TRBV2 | CASADKHPTDTQYF | TGTGCCAGCGCAGACAAACACCCCACAGATACGCAGTATTTT
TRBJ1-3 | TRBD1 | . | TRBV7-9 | CASSAQLGQGARGNTIYF | TGTGCCAGCAGCGCACAATTAGGACAGGGGGCGAGGGGAAACACCATATATTTT
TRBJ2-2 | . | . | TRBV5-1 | CASSLVSGTGELFF | TGCGCCAGCAGCTTGGTGTCCGGCACCGGGGAGCTGTTTTTT
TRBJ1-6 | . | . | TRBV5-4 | CASSLAGSSYNSPLHF | TGTGCCAGCAGCTTGGCCGGGAGCTCCTATAATTCACCCCTCCACTTT
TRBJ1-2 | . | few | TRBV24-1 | CAKKSTDYGCYTF | .
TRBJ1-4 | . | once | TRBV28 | CASSLKGLATNEKLFF | TGTGCCAGCAGTTTGAAAGGACTTGCAACTAATGAAAAACTGTTTTTT
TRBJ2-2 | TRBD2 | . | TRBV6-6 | CASSHNVRTSGSTGELFF | TGTGCCAGCAGTCACAACGTCCGGACTAGCGGATCGACCGGGGAGCTGTTTTTT
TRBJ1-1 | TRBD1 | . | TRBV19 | CASSIASGTGGRTEAFF | TGTGCCAGTAGTATAGCCTCCGGGACAGGGGGAAGGACTGAAGCTTTCTTT
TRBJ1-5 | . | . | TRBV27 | CASSQRQTDNQPQHF | TGTGCCAGCAGCCAACGACAGACTGACAATCAGCCCCAGCATTTT
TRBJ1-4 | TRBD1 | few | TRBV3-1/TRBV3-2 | CASSQSGQVREKLFF | TGTGCCAGCAGCCAATCGGGACAGGTCCGCGAAAAACTGTTTTTT
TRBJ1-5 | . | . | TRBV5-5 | CASSLLGRGNQPQHF | TGTGCCAGCAGCTTGCTAGGGAGAGGCAATCAGCCCCAGCATTTT
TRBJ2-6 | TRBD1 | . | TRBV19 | CASSEQGAFSGANVLTF | TGTGCCAGTAGTGAGCAGGGGGCCTTCTCTGGGGCCAACGTCCTGACTTTC
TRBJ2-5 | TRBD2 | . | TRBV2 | CASSEAGGSLGETQYF | TGTGCCAGCAGTGAGGCGGGAGGGTCGTTGGGAGAGACCCAGTACTTC
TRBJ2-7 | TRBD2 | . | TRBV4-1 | CASSQALGTSGEQYF | TGCGCCAGCAGCCAAGCTCTCGGGACTAGCGGGGAGCAGTACTTC
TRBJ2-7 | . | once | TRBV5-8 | CASSLRLYEQYF | TGTGCCAGCAGCTTGCGGTTGTACGAGCAGTACTTC
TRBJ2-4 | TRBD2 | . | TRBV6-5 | CASSYLTSWNIQYF | TGTGCCAGCAGTTACTTGACTAGCTGGAACATTCAGTACTTC
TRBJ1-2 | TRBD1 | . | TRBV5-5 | CASSHQGDYGYTF | TGTGCCAGCAGCCATCAGGGGGACTATGGCTACACCTTC
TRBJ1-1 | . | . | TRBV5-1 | CASSLDGLNTEAFF | TGCGCCAGCAGCTTGGACGGTTTGAACACTGAAGCTTTCTTT
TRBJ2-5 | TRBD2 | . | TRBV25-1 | CASRQTGGPQETQYF | TGTGCCAGCAGGCAAACGGGGGGGCCTCAAGAGACCCAGTACTTC
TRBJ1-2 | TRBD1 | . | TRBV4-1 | CASSPKVFIGTGMDYGYTF | TGCGCCAGCAGCCCCAAGGTGTTTATAGGGACAGGGATGGACTATGGCTACACCTTC
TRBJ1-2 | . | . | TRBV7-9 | CASSSGGDANYGYTF | TGTGCCAGCAGCTCCGGAGGGGACGCTAACTATGGCTACACCTTC
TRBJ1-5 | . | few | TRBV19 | CASRTGTPSNQPQHF | TGTGCCAGTAGAACCGGGACACCTAGCAATCAGCCCCAGCATTTT
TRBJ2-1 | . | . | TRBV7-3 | CASSSSSGWVAGNEQFF | TGTGCCAGCAGCTCCAGTTCGGGGTGGGTCGCAGGCAATGAGCAGTTCTTC
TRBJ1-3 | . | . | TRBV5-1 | CASSPAAGYPGNTIYF | TGCGCCAGCAGCCCAGCCGCAGGGTATCCCGGAAACACCATATATTTT
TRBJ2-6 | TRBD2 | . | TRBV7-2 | CASSPLAGSGANVLTF | TGTGCCAGCAGCCCTCTAGCGGGATCTGGGGCCAACGTCCTGACTTTC
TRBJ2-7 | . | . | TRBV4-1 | CASSHSEGRYEQYF | TGCGCCAGCAGCCACTCGGAGGGGCGCTACGAGCAGTACTTC
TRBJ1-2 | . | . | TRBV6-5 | CASGQTLHYGYTF | TGTGCCAGCGGGCAAACACTCCACTATGGCTACACCTTC
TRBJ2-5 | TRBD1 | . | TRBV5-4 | CASSSRQGSETQYF | TGTGCCAGCAGCTCGCGACAGGGCTCTGAGACCCAGTACTTC
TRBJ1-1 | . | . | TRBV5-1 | CASSLGDLNTEAFF | TGCGCCAGCAGCTTAGGGGATTTGAACACTGAAGCTTTCTTT
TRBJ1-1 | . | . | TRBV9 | CASSVGQLNTEAFF | TGTGCCAGCAGCGTAGGCCAGTTGAACACTGAAGCTTTCTTT
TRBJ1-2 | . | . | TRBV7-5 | CARSLTETGLCGYTF | TGTGCCAGAAGCTTAACCGAGACGGGATTATGTGGCTACACCTTC
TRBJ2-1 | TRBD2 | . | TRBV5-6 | CASSSLAGGPNEQFF | TGTGCCAGCAGCTCACTAGCGGGGGGCCCCAATGAGCAGTTCTTC
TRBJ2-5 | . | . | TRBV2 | CASSSGARETQYF | TGTGCCAGCAGTTCGGGAGCGCGGGAGACCCAGTACTTC
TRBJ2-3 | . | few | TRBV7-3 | CASSQSGVADTQYF | TGTGCCAGCAGCCAATCGGGAGTGGCAGATACGCAGTATTTT
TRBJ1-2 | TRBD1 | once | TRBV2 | CASSGDRGPIGYTF | TGTGCCAGCAGTGGGGACAGGGGGCCGATCGGCTACACCTTC
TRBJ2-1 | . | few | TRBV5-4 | CASSFRDWLRNEQFF | TGTGCCAGCAGCTTTCGGGACTGGTTGAGGAATGAGCAGTTCTTC
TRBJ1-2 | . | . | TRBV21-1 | CASSKFLGQGVLSVVRTF | TGTGCCAGCAGCAAATTTCTGGGACAGGGTGTTTTGTCCGTCGTACGCACCTTC
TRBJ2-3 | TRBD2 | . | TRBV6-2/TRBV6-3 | CASSYPQAGGSDTQYF | TGTGCCAGCAGTTACCCTCAAGCGGGAGGTTCAGATACGCAGTATTTT